These T cell receptor beta chains were read from a single sample in a study of blood T cell repertoires in COVID-19. Clones were read by immunoSEQ multiplex PCR, and TCRdb kept only the in-frame ones, dropping some. The sample has more than 200,000 clones; around four fifths are singletons. Specimen: peripheral blood. These receptors all stem from a woman at least 80 years old with COVID-19, enrolled during active disease. Both conserved end residues are part of each CDR3. Only some rows state a clone size, as once, few, many or a class for expanded clones.

j_call,clone_size,v_call,cdr3_length,cdr3_aa
TRBJ1-1,-,TRBV5-6,16,CASSLFSGGRHTEAFF
TRBJ1-5,-,TRBV25-1,14,CASSEWEGNQPQHF
TRBJ1-1,-,TRBV7-8,14,CASSYRGGNTEAFF
TRBJ1-1,few,TRBV29-1,12,CSVSTGISEAFF
TRBJ2-2,-,TRBV24-1,14,CATSDPANTGELFF
TRBJ2-2,-,TRBV7-2,14,CASSFVGAPGELFF
TRBJ2-3,-,TRBV2,15,CASSEAWTTRDTQYF
TRBJ1-5,-,TRBV19,19,CASSIRTSVRQGVYQPQHF
TRBJ1-2,once,TRBV7-9,15,CASSPPGRSIYGYTF
TRBJ2-7,-,TRBV3-1/TRBV3-2,15,CASSPGGAGGDEQYF
TRBJ2-5,-,TRBV5-6,13,CASIGTVGGAQYF
TRBJ2-5,once,TRBV6-5,15,CASSYSTGLGETQYF
TRBJ1-4,few,TRBV6-5,13,CASRPTTNEKLFF
TRBJ1-3,-,TRBV7-6,16,CASSGGLLQGGNTIYF
TRBJ1-2,-,TRBV4-1,13,CASSQSGVYGYTF
TRBJ1-2,-,TRBV25-1,16,CASSGPFQTGKAGYTF
TRBJ2-3,-,TRBV19,13,CASKGQLTDTQYF
TRBJ1-2,-,TRBV7-9,14,CASSPSGITYGYTF
TRBJ2-7,once,TRBV18,14,CASSRLDRVVEQYF
TRBJ1-1,-,TRBV27,13,CASSLVEGTEAFF
TRBJ1-1,-,TRBV4-2,15,CASSQRTGGSAEAFF
TRBJ1-3,-,TRBV19,14,CASNKGDSGNTIYF
TRBJ1-1,-,TRBV18,16,CASSPLGTAMNTEAFF
TRBJ1-2,-,TRBV30,12,CAWTSGGAGYTF
TRBJ1-1,-,TRBV27,12,CASSTTGRAAFF
TRBJ2-1,-,TRBV7-9,15,CASSLASGGAVEQFF
TRBJ2-3,-,TRBV27,15,CASSSPGGLPDTQYF
TRBJ1-1,-,TRBV7-2,15,CASSPGLFMNTEAFF
TRBJ2-7,few,TRBV2,13,CASMRERTNEQYF
TRBJ1-2,-,TRBV12-1,14,CASSAPRGFYGYTF
TRBJ2-7,-,TRBV27,15,CASSSLGGRTYEQYF
TRBJ2-4,-,TRBV3-1/TRBV3-2,17,CASSQGEGGAAKNIQYF
TRBJ1-3,-,TRBV6-5,15,CASSPWAGPGNTIYF
TRBJ2-1,-,TRBV18,15,CASSPSWEGTNEQFF
TRBJ2-5,once,TRBV11-1,16,CASSLAGQGYGETQYF
TRBJ1-1,-,TRBV7-6,15,CASSLKSQGATEAFF
TRBJ2-3,-,TRBV28,16,CASSLVGTGGTDTQYF
TRBJ2-1,few,TRBV7-9,14,CASSLYSSYNEQFF
TRBJ2-7,-,TRBV2,13,CASSPGLAYEQYF
TRBJ2-1,-,TRBV18,15,CASSPAGLPYNEQFF
TRBJ2-2,-,TRBV7-6,13,CASSGPNTGELFF
TRBJ1-6,-,TRBV18,15,CASSPIGQVNSPLHF
TRBJ2-7,-,TRBV28,14,CASSPLDRVYEQYF
TRBJ1-2,-,TRBV7-2,12,CASSLGPVGYTF
TRBJ2-1,-,TRBV3-1/TRBV3-2,15,CASSQQLASQNEQFF
TRBJ1-5,many,TRBV6-6,14,CASKGQGLDQPQHF
TRBJ2-3,once,TRBV6-4,15,CASSDSILNTDTQYF
TRBJ2-2,-,TRBV11-2,17,CAGNARKGTGNTGELFF